This T cell receptor beta chain appears in the sequencing data of a study of blood T cell repertoires in COVID-19. Study at large: Samples taken during acute and convalescent COVID-19 were collected in the United States, Italy and Spain. T cells, B-cell-depleted T cells, or PBMCs provided the cDNA or gDNA that served as material.

As handled by the study authors: Nucleated cell counts were estimated from reference gene primer amplification. Sequencing used immunoSEQ multiplex PCR; TCRdb keeps in-frame clones, though not all of them. For V, J and clone size, that table is used; D and trimming come from the DNA. The sample shows about 230,000 clones, roughly 80% of them seen only once. V lost 0 bases, J lost 10 bases, and 8 bases lay in between. CDR3 length: 12 residues. Germline assignment: CDR1 SGHDT and CDR2 YYEEEE. The specimen was peripheral blood. The chain recombines TRBV5-6 with TRBJ2-1, with D tentatively TRBD2 (6 bases). The receptor comes from a woman over 75 with active or convalescent COVID-19. This CDR3 is CASSLVSGEQFF. CDR3 nucleotide sequence: TGTGCCAGCAGCTTGGTTAGCGGCGAGCAGTTCTTC.